Each of the 28 T cell receptor beta chains below was sequenced from the same sample in a study of patients and donors after allogeneic stem cell transplantation. TCRdb used MiXCR to reprocess the RT-PCR reads, holding one entry per CDR3 protein. The repertoire holds more than 850,000 distinct CDR3 sequences, 15% to 20% seen once, with around 6% in the top ten. Sequencing input: blood, either unsorted or a sorted T cell fraction (not recorded which). The receptors here all came from a human donor who was either an allogeneic HSCT recipient or a stem cell or donor lymphocyte infusion donor (not recorded which). It is not recorded whose cells these are; they may come from a transplant donor.

This chain connects TRBV6-1 to TRBJ1-6, with TRBD1 matching 7 bases. Trimming took 6 bases from V and 0 from J; bases not matched to a gene: 11. CDR1 and CDR2 (germline): MNHNS, SASEGT. CDR3 size: 18 residues. CDR3: CASRKQGTRSSYNSPLHF. The DNA of the CDR3 is TGTGCCAGCAGGAAACAGGGGACAAGGAGCTCCTATAATTCACCCCTCCACTTT.

The chain employs TRBV12-3 or TRBV12-4 and TRBJ1-1, with unresolved D. Trimming left V 6 bases short and J 5 bases short, with 16 bases between. The CDR3 loop spans 14 amino acids. The DNA for the CDR3 is TGTGCCAGCAGCCTCAAAGGAAGGCGAACTGAAGCTTTCTTT. Its protein product is CASSLKGRRTEAFF.

In this sample, this clonotype turned up many times. The rearrangement uses TRBV10-3 and TRBJ2-7; possibly TRBD1 for D (5 bases). CDR1 is ENHRY, CDR2 SYGVKD, per germline. CDR3 length: 13 amino acids. Trimming removed 6 bases at V and 1 base at J, with 10 bases between. CDR3 loop: CAISGQGSYEQYF. In DNA, the CDR3 is TGTGCCATCAGCGGGCAGGGTTCCTACGAGCAGTACTTC.

The rearrangement links TRBV2 to TRBJ1-1; D gene uncertain. This CDR3 has 13 residues. Germline lookup yields CDR1 SNHLY and CDR2 FYNNEI. With 6 bases removed from V and 0 bases from J, the gap between germline ends came to 8 bases. CDR3 region: CASRATMNTEAFF. CDR3 nucleotide sequence: TGTGCCAGCAGGGCTACAATGAACACTGAAGCTTTCTTT.

This clonotype showed up many times. The genes are TRBV5-1 and TRBJ2-7; D call uncertain. Germline-derived CDR1 and CDR2 are SGHRS and YFSETQ. Trimming removed 4 bases from V and 3 bases from J, with 5 bases in between. This CDR3 has 11 amino acids. In nucleotides, the CDR3 is TGCGCCAGCAGCATAAACTACGAGCAGTACTTC. Amino acids: CASSINYEQYF. Full variable domain (rest looked up from reference TRBV5-1 and TRBJ2-7): KAGVTQTPRYLIKTRGQQVTLSCSPISGHRSVSWYQQTPGQGLQFLFEYFSETQRNKGNFPGRFSGRQFSNSRSEMNVSTLELGDSALYLCASSINYEQYFGPGTRLTVT.

This clonotype was recorded at least ten times. This chain joins TRBV12-3 or TRBV12-4 and TRBJ1-2; D unresolved. This CDR3 region has 14 residues. V was shortened by 2 bases and J by 3 bases, with 10 bases between the two germline ends. The CDR3 nucleotides are TGTGCCAGCAGTTTAAATCTGGGATACTATGGCTACACCTTC. It encodes CASSLNLGYYGYTF.

About this clonotype: At one of its ends the junction is not consistent with the germline gene, which may arise from a read error. CDR3 protein: CASSGSGSNYNEEFF. In DNA form, the CDR3 reads TGTGCCAGCAGCGGGAGCGGTTCGAATTACAATGAGGAGTTCTTC. The J gene is TRBJ2-1, the V gene TRBV9; a possible D gene is TRBD2 (5 bases). The germline gives CDR1 SGDLS, CDR2 YYNGEE. This CDR3 spans 15 amino acids.

The chain is built from TRBV18 and TRBJ1-1, with TRBD1 identical over 7 bases. V shed 2 bases and J 5 bases; nucleotides not matched to a gene: 2. Germline CDR1 KGHSH, CDR2 LQKENI. The CDR3 extends over 13 amino acids. The CDR3 nucleotides are TGTGCCAGCTCACCAACAGGGGTAACTGAAGCTTTCTTT. It is translated as CASSPTGVTEAFF. Filled out from reference TRBV18 and TRBJ1-1, the complete variable domain reads NAGVMQNPRHLVRRRGQEARLRCSPMKGHSHVYWYRQLPEEGLKFMVYLQKENIIDESGMPKERFSAEFPKEGPSILRIQQVVRGDSAAYFCASSPTGVTEAFFGQGTRLTVV.

This clonotype was counted between two and nine times. V and J are TRBV27 and TRBJ1-1, with 8 positions matching TRBD1. V was pared by 11 bases and J by 1 base, with 6 bases of the junction left unmatched. The CDR3 is 13 residues long. In germline, CDR1 is MNHEY, CDR2 SMNVEV (reference sequence). The DNA of the CDR3 is TGTGCCGGCCCGGACAGGGCGAACACTGAAGCTTTCTTT. Amino acid sequence: CAGPDRANTEAFF.

This clonotype came up a few times. V usage is TRBV20-1 and J usage is TRBJ2-5; 10 nucleotides align to TRBD2. The germline CDR1 and CDR2 sequences are DFQATT and SNEGSKA (reference sequence). The CDR3 contains 13 residues. J gave up 4 bases and V 5 bases, and 4 bases lay outside the gene matches. CDR3 in DNA: TGCAGTGCTTCCCGACTAGCGGGAGAGACCCAGTACTTC. This gives the protein CSASRLAGETQYF.

This clonotype has just a few counts. V and J are TRBV20-1 and TRBJ1-1; D unresolved. V lost 0 bases, J lost 0 bases, and 17 bases lay in between. The CDR3 extends over 17 amino acids. Germline V gene sequence: CDR1 DFQATT, CDR2 SNEGSKA (reference sequence). The CDR3 is CSARDRKVTRVNTEAFF. DNA for the CDR3: TGCAGTGCTAGAGATCGTAAGGTAACCCGAGTGAACACTGAAGCTTTCTTT.

The genes are TRBV20-1 and TRBJ1-6; D remains ambiguous. The CDR3 loop spans 13 amino acids. Germline values: CDR1 DFQATT, CDR2 SNEGSKA (reference sequence). V lost 3 bases and J lost 8, with 11 bases in between. CDR3 amino acids: CSASRDRDSPLHF. Written as DNA, the CDR3 is TGCAGTGCTAGTCGCGATCGGGATTCACCCCTCCACTTT.

The rearrangement links TRBV10-3 to TRBJ1-3; tentative D call: TRBD1 (5 bases). The germline CDR1 and CDR2 sequences are ENHRY and SYGVKD. The CDR3 extends over 12 amino acids. V was clipped by 9 bases and J by 0 bases, with 6 bases between them. DNA of the CDR3: TGTGCCATACAGGACTCTGGAAACACCATATATTTT. Translation: CAIQDSGNTIYF.

The chain carries TRBV9 and TRBJ2-7; D gene ambiguous. The CDR3 covers 14 residues. Germline values: CDR1 SGDLS, CDR2 YYNGEE. Trimming took off 0 bases at V and 0 bases at J, with 7 bases between the two ends. This CDR3 is CASSVVESSYEQYF. The CDR3 DNA is TGTGCCAGCAGCGTAGTCGAGAGCTCCTACGAGCAGTACTTC.

The sample holds a few counts of this clonotype. This chain's CDR3 is CASRIGGKRYNEQFF. The DNA for the CDR3 is TGTGCCAGCAGGATAGGGGGGAAGCGGTACAATGAGCAGTTCTTC. The chain links TRBV6-1 to TRBJ2-1; D might be TRBD1 or TRBD2, each matching 6 bases. The CDR3 extends over 15 amino acids. The V and J ends lost 6 bases and 4 bases respectively, with 16 bases between them. CDR1 MNHNS and CDR2 SASEGT come from the germline V gene.

The table lists this clonotype with a few counts. The chain carries TRBV6-5 and TRBJ2-3; maybe TRBD2 (6 bases). The CDR3 runs 12 residues. The V end was cut by 8 bases, the J end by 4 bases, with 10 bases between. Germline CDR1 reads MNHEY; CDR2 reads SVGAGI. The CDR3: CASGWGADTQYF. Here the CDR3 DNA reads TGTGCCAGCGGATGGGGGGCAGATACGCAGTATTTT.

The genes are TRBV27 and TRBJ1-2, with D unclear. Per germline, CDR1 MNHEY and CDR2 SMNVEV (reference sequence). CDR3 length: 13 residues. V dropped 5 bases and J dropped 3 bases, with 10 bases sitting between them. CDR3: CASSTRIDYGYTF. In DNA form, the CDR3 reads TGTGCCAGCAGTACCAGGATCGACTATGGCTACACCTTC.

This chain uses TRBV20-1 with TRBJ1-4; D uncertain. V dropped 4 bases and J dropped 8 bases, with 8 bases sitting between them. Germline V gene sequence: CDR1 DFQATT, CDR2 SNEGSKA (reference sequence). The CDR3 length is 11 residues. CDR3 sequence: CSAKFAEKLFF. The CDR3 DNA sequence: TGCAGTGCTAAGTTTGCCGAAAAACTGTTTTTT.

V gene TRBV6-2 or TRBV6-3 combines with J gene TRBJ1-1; 8 bases agree with TRBD1. With V trimmed by 5 bases and J by 4 bases, 9 bases remained unmatched. The germline V gene encodes CDR1 MNHEY and CDR2 SVGEGT. This CDR3 has 15 residues. The CDR3 DNA reads TGTGCCAGCAGTGCCGGGACAGGTTGGGTCACTGAAGCTTTCTTT. This encodes CASSAGTGWVTEAFF.

The chain recombines TRBV5-1 with TRBJ2-1; either TRBD1 or TRBD2 may supply D (5 bases each). The CDR3 length is 15 residues. Germline CDR1 is SGHRS and CDR2 is YFSETQ. V lost 3 bases to trimming and J lost 1 base, with 11 bases between them. The CDR3 loop is CASSSGSGSYNEQFF. The CDR3 DNA reads TGCGCCAGCAGCTCAGGGTCGGGGTCCTACAATGAGCAGTTCTTC.

This chain uses TRBV4-3 with TRBJ1-2, with a tentative D call TRBD1 (5 bases). Germline CDR1 LGHNA, CDR2 YSLEER. The CDR3 length is 15 residues. The germline V and J ends were trimmed by 5 bases and 0 bases, with 13 bases remaining between them. Written as DNA, the CDR3 is TGCGCCAGCAGCGTGATGGGGGGGACTAACTATGGCTACACCTTC. Translated: CASSVMGGTNYGYTF.

The J gene is TRBJ1-3, the V gene TRBV9; unclear D gene. V was trimmed by 0 bases and J by 2 bases, leaving 12 bases between them. Germline V lookup: CDR1 SGDLS, CDR2 YYNGEE. The CDR3 runs 16 residues. The CDR3, as DNA: TGTGCCAGCAGCGTAGCAGCCGTACCGGCTGGAAACACCATATATTTT. Encoded protein: CASSVAAVPAGNTIYF.

The chain couples TRBV11-2 to TRBJ2-5; D gene unclear. Germline assignment: CDR1 SGHAT and CDR2 FQNNGV. The CDR3 contains 12 residues. The ends were cut back, 5 bases at V and 5 bases at J, with 9 bases in the middle. The CDR3 loop reads CASSGLEETQYF. The CDR3 bases are TGTGCCAGCAGCGGGTTGGAGGAGACCCAGTACTTC. The whole variable domain, remainder taken from reference TRBV11-2 and TRBJ2-5, is EAGVAQSPRYKIIEKRQSVAFWCNPISGHATLYWYQQILGQGPKLLIQFQNNGVVDDSQLPKDRFSAERLKGVDSTLKIQPAKLEDSAVYLCASSGLEETQYFGPGTRLLVL.

The genes are TRBV7-2 and TRBJ1-2; D uncertain. V was clipped by 1 base and J by 4 bases, with 10 bases between them. This CDR3 spans 14 amino acids. Germline V gives CDR1 SGHTA, CDR2 FQGNSA. CDR3 sequence: CASSLDWTVYGYTF. The CDR3 coding sequence is TGTGCCAGCAGCTTAGATTGGACGGTCTATGGCTACACCTTC. Together with reference TRBV7-2 and TRBJ1-2, the CDR3 gives the full variable domain: GAGVSQSPSNKVTEKGKDVELRCDPISGHTALYWYRQSLGQGLEFLIYFQGNSAPDKSGLPSDRFSAERTGGSVSTLTIQRTQQEDSAVYLCASSLDWTVYGYTFGSGTRLTVV.

This chain connects TRBV27 to TRBJ2-5; weak D call: TRBD2 (6 bases). Trimming removed 6 bases from V and 5 bases from J, with 19 bases in between. The CDR3 extends over 15 amino acids. The germline gives CDR1 MNHEY, CDR2 SMNVEV (reference sequence). The CDR3 loop reads CASSPVAVARETQYF. CDR3 nucleotide sequence: TGTGCCAGCAGCCCAGTAGCGGTAGCCAGGGAGACCCAGTACTTC.

This clonotype was picked up a small number of times. The chain joins TRBV28 to TRBJ1-2, with D unresolved. The CDR3 has 11 residues. V gave up 2 bases and J gave up 7 bases, with 5 bases separating them. The germline gives CDR1 MDHEN, CDR2 SYDVKM. CDR3: CASSLRAGYTF. CDR3 DNA: TGTGCCAGCAGTTTACGGGCTGGCTACACCTTC.

The chain has TRBV20-1 and TRBJ2-3; 7 nucleotides align to TRBD1. CDR3 length: 15 residues. CDR1 is DFQATT, CDR2 SNEGSKA, per germline (reference sequence). Trimming took 2 bases from V and 4 from J; bases not matched to a gene: 9. This CDR3 reads CSARTQTGSPDTQYF. The CDR3 region has the DNA TGCAGTGCTAGAACGCAGACAGGGAGTCCAGATACGCAGTATTTT.

The CDR3 is CASSLNGPLNTEAFF. CDR3 in DNA: TGTGCCAGCAGCTTAAACGGTCCGCTGAACACTGAAGCTTTCTTT. The genes are TRBV7-3 and TRBJ1-1, with unresolved D. The CDR3 totals 15 residues. Germline V gives CDR1 SGHTA, CDR2 FQGTGA. The V gene lost 1 base and the J gene lost 0 bases, with 9 bases spanning the gap.